This T cell receptor (beta chain) was obtained from a study of human T cells and chemical hapten exposure. General observations from the study: Controls had significantly fewer large CDR3 similarity clusters than were formed by expanded TCRs.

Comments on this clonotype: The antigen is undetermined.

CDR3 length: 12 residues. The germline V gene has CDR1 SQVTM and CDR2 ANQGSEA. Trimming left V 2 bases short and J 5 bases short, with 9 bases between. MiXCR was run by TCRdb on the RACE reads, yielding one entry per CDR3 protein. The data contain approximately 50,000 distinct CDR3 sequences, around 11% of them seen just once; the ten biggest clones take up 4%. The time point is: pre-sensitization, week 0. Indicated treatment: therapeutic diphenylcyclopropenone sensitization with weekly scalp DPC. This rearrangement joins TRBV29-1 to TRBJ1-2; no clear D gene. The sequencing here drew on whole blood, taken in connection with sensitization to the hapten diphenylcyclopropenone (DPC). This receptor was identified in a woman in her forties with alopecia areata. Some clones in this sample may be carry-over from other donors' samples. DNA for the CDR3: TGCAGCGTTGAATCCAGGATTTATGGCTACACCTTC. Protein: CSVESRIYGYTF.